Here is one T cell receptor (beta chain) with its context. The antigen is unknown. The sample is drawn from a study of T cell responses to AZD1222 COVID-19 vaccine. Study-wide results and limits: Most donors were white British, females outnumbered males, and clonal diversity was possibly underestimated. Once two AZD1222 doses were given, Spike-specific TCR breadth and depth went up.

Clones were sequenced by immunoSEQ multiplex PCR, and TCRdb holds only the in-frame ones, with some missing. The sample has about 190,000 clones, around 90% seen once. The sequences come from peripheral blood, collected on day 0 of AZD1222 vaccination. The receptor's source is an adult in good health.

The CDR3 sequence: CASRLAQGAKGELFF. CDR3 DNA sequence: TGTGCCAGCAGGCTAGCCCAGGGGGCGAAAGGGGAGCTGTTTTTT. The rearrangement uses TRBV28 and TRBJ2-2, with TRBD1 identical over 8 bases. Germline V gene data show CDR1 as MDHEN and CDR2 as SYDVKM. This CDR3 contains 15 residues. After removal of 6 bases from V and 8 bases from J, the junction contained 11 bases not matched to a gene.